Included here is one TCR beta chain sequence, with context. Its matching antigen is unknown. The CDR3 runs to 11 residues. The germline V and J ends were trimmed by 6 bases and 7 bases, with 12 bases remaining between them. Germline V gives CDR1 DFQATT, CDR2 SNEGSKA (reference sequence). The data are from a study of T cell responses to AZD1222 COVID-19 vaccine. The data were produced by immunoSEQ multiplex PCR, yet TCRdb's version contains in-frame clones alone and is incomplete. Of about 79,000 clones listed, about 90% were seen once; the top ten hold 6% to 8.5%. Overall study results and limits: Baseline seropositivity occurred in only a handful of AZD1222 recipients. Most donors were white British and more were female, and clonal diversity was possibly underestimated.

This chain links TRBV20-1 with TRBJ1-2; D not certain. This receptor was taken from an adult in good health. This material consisted of peripheral blood, taken on day 0 of MenACWY control vaccination. The CDR3 region has the DNA TGCAGTGCGGAGCTTTCTGTTGGCTACACCTTC. This gives the protein CSAELSVGYTF.